Below, 28 T cell receptor beta chains from the same sample are listed, as sequenced in a study of identifying expanded T cells in peripheral blood. Using immunoSEQ multiplex PCR, the repertoire was profiled, and TCRdb retains in-frame clones only, with some absent. The sample has 90,000 to 110,000 clones, about 88% seen once. Sequencing input: blood. These receptors all come from a person between 18 and 75 years old in good health.

V gene TRBV6-6 combines with J gene TRBJ2-1; the match to TRBD2 covers 8 bases. Germline V lookup: CDR1 MNHNY, CDR2 SVGAGI (reference sequence). The V gene end was trimmed by 6 bases and the J gene end by 0 bases; junction bases not matched to a gene: 4. This CDR3 has 15 residues. The chain's CDR3 is CASRTSGSSYNEQFF. The CDR3, as DNA: TGTGCCAGCAGAACAAGCGGGAGCTCCTACAATGAGCAGTTCTTC.

V and J are TRBV6-5 and TRBJ2-1; 14 nucleotides line up with TRBD2. Trimming took 2 bases from V and 8 from J; bases not matched to a gene: 2. The CDR3 length is 15 residues. Germline-derived CDR1 and CDR2 are MNHEY and SVGAGI. The CDR3 loop reads CASSYRGLAGDEQFF. The CDR3 coding sequence is TGTGCCAGCAGTTACCGGGGACTAGCGGGGGATGAGCAGTTCTTC.

The chain links TRBV5-1 to TRBJ1-1, with 8 positions matching TRBD1. The CDR3 has 14 residues. V lost 1 base to trimming and J lost 3 bases; unmatched junction nucleotides: 2. Germline assignment: CDR1 SGHRS and CDR2 YFSETQ. CDR3 in DNA: TGCGCCAGCAGCTTGACAGGGGGGGACACTGAAGCTTTCTTT. Protein: CASSLTGGDTEAFF.

The rearrangement joins TRBV15 to TRBJ1-2; maybe TRBD1 (6 bases). V was cut by 1 base and J by 5 bases, with 17 bases left in between. CDR3 length: 16 amino acids. The V gene's germline CDR1 is LNHNV and CDR2 YYDKDF (reference sequence). CDR3 amino acids: CATSRAFAAGDYGYTF. The CDR3 DNA follows: TGTGCCACCAGCAGAGCATTTGCTGCAGGGGATTATGGCTACACCTTC. The variable domain in full, completed from reference TRBV15 and TRBJ1-2, reads DAMVIQNPRYQVTQFGKPVTLSCSQTLNHNVMYWYQQKSSQAPKLLFHYYDKDFNNEADTPDNFQSRRPNTSFCFLDIRSPGLGDTAMYLCATSRAFAAGDYGYTFGSGTRLTVV.

J is TRBJ2-3 and V is TRBV30; D is ambiguous. The CDR3 has 14 amino acids. The ends were cut back, 6 bases at V and 0 bases at J, with 13 bases in the middle. Germline CDR1 GTSNPN, CDR2 SVGIG (reference sequence). CDR3 loop: CACTGAGSTDTQYF. Written as DNA, the CDR3 is TGTGCCTGTACCGGAGCCGGGAGCACAGATACGCAGTATTTT.

Remarks on this clone: It may be a read error: a sequence one base away is much more abundant. This chain connects TRBV6-5 to TRBJ2-1, with 7 nucleotides matching TRBD1. Trimming removed 6 bases from V and 0 bases from J; junction bases left unmatched: 2. This CDR3 contains 14 residues. The germline gives CDR1 MNHEY, CDR2 SVGAGI. CDR3 nucleotides: TGTGCCAGCAGCCGGGACAGCTCCTACAATGAGCAGTTCTTC. It encodes CASSRDSSYNEQFF.

This chain links TRBV7-2 with TRBJ2-7; tentative D call: TRBD1 (6 bases). Germline V gene sequence: CDR1 SGHTA, CDR2 FQGNSA. The CDR3 is 14 amino acids. V was pared by 5 bases and J by 1 base, with 12 bases between. CDR3 loop: CASSSAGQSYEQYF. The CDR3 DNA follows: TGTGCCAGCAGCAGCGCCGGACAGTCCTACGAGCAGTACTTC.

The chain uses TRBV29-1 and TRBJ1-1, with D hard to call. In germline, CDR1 is SQVTM, CDR2 ANQGSEA. Deletions cut 0 bases from V and 0 bases from J, with 11 bases between. This CDR3 comprises 15 residues. Here the CDR3 reads CSVEETHWVNTEAFF. CDR3 DNA: TGCAGCGTTGAAGAGACCCATTGGGTGAACACTGAAGCTTTCTTT. The variable domain in full, completed from reference TRBV29-1 and TRBJ1-1, reads SAVISQKPSRDICQRGTSLTIQCQVDSQVTMMFWYRQQPGQSLTLIATANQGSEATYESGFVIDKFPISRPNLTFSTLTVSNMSPEDSSIYLCSVEETHWVNTEAFFGQGTRLTVV.

The V call is TRBV7-9, the J call TRBJ1-2; D perhaps matches TRBD1 (5 bases). Germline CDR1 reads SEHNR; CDR2 reads FQNEAQ (reference sequence). V lost 4 bases and J 5 bases, leaving 20 bases between the germline ends. The CDR3 contains 16 residues. Here the CDR3 reads CASSSTTGRRGYGYTF. DNA for the CDR3: TGTGCCAGCAGCTCCACGACGGGACGGAGGGGATATGGCTACACCTTC.

The chain recombines TRBV19 with TRBJ2-3; perhaps TRBD2 as D (6 bases). Germline V gene data show CDR1 as LNHDA and CDR2 as SQIVND (reference sequence). V lost 0 bases, J lost 0 bases, and 7 bases lay in between. The CDR3 runs to 15 residues. The CDR3 spells CASSIEGGSTDTQYF. In nucleotides, the CDR3 is TGTGCCAGTAGTATAGAGGGGGGTAGCACAGATACGCAGTATTTT.

The chain joins TRBV4-1 to TRBJ2-7; TRBD1 aligns across 9 bases. The V gene end was trimmed by 0 bases and the J gene end by 6 bases; junction bases not matched to a gene: 12. The CDR3 runs to 17 residues. Germline V gene sequence: CDR1 MGHRA, CDR2 YSYEKL. CDR3 bases: TGCGCCAGCAGCCAAGATGGCCCCGGGACAGGGTACAGCGAGCAGTACTTC. Residues: CASSQDGPGTGYSEQYF.

This clone was observed a single time. This chain links TRBV2 with TRBJ2-1; D is tentatively TRBD1 or TRBD2 (5 bases each). Germline V gene lookup returns CDR1 SNHLY and CDR2 FYNNEI. This CDR3 is 21 amino acids long. Trimming stripped 6 bases from V and 1 base from J, with 31 bases between. This CDR3 is CASSHPGTAFGPTVSYNEQFF. CDR3 coding DNA: TGTGCCAGCAGCCACCCCGGGACCGCGTTTGGGCCCACGGTTTCCTACAATGAGCAGTTCTTC.

This clone has more than one count but fewer than ten. The rearrangement links TRBV18 to TRBJ2-3, with 7 nucleotides matching TRBD1. Germline V CDR1 and CDR2: KGHSH, LQKENI. This CDR3 contains 17 residues. Losses at the gene ends were 0 bases for V and 2 bases for J; bases not matched to a gene: 8. Here the CDR3 DNA reads TGTGCCAGCTCACCACCTTTACTCAGGGGGACCACAGATACGCAGTATTTT. Protein: CASSPPLLRGTTDTQYF.

The chain links TRBV27 to TRBJ1-2; 7 bases agree with TRBD1. This CDR3 comprises 13 residues. Unmatched junction bases numbered 3, after V lost 4 bases and J lost 4 bases. CDR1 and CDR2 (germline): MNHEY, SMNVEV (reference sequence). CDR3 nucleotides: TGTGCCAGCAGTTGGAGACAGGGCTATGGCTACACCTTC. Translating gives CASSWRQGYGYTF.

This rearrangement joins TRBV28 to TRBJ1-6; TRBD1 matches at 7 bases. The V segment lost 7 bases and the J segment 8 bases; nucleotides outside the gene matches: 8. Germline CDR1 MDHEN, CDR2 SYDVKM. The CDR3 length is 14 residues. DNA for the CDR3: TGTGCCAGCACCACAGGGGAGCCTTATTCACCCCTCCACTTT. Amino acids: CASTTGEPYSPLHF.

The chain links TRBV27 to TRBJ2-7; possibly TRBD2 for D (6 bases). The CDR3 totals 15 residues. Germline lookup yields CDR1 MNHEY and CDR2 SMNVEV (reference sequence). V lost 0 bases, J lost 3 bases, and 12 bases lay in between. The CDR3 reads CASSLSTSGVYEQYF. The DNA of the CDR3 is TGTGCCAGCAGTTTATCGACTAGTGGGGTCTACGAGCAGTACTTC.

This chain links TRBV7-9 with TRBJ2-2; 7 bases are shared with TRBD2. Trimming removed 6 bases from V and 6 bases from J; junction bases left unmatched: 10. The CDR3 covers 15 residues. Germline V gene sequence: CDR1 SEHNR, CDR2 FQNEAQ (reference sequence). The CDR3 spells CASSRTRGSAGELFF. CDR3 nucleotides: TGTGCCAGCAGTAGGACTAGAGGGTCGGCCGGGGAGCTGTTTTTT.

This chain links TRBV15 with TRBJ2-7; D call uncertain. V was cut by 1 base and J by 0 bases, with 10 bases left in between. The CDR3 length is 15 residues. Per the germline V gene, CDR1 is LNHNV and CDR2 is YYDKDF (reference sequence). This CDR3 is CATSRGDASSYEQYF. The DNA of the CDR3 is TGTGCCACCAGCAGAGGCGACGCGAGCTCCTACGAGCAGTACTTC.

The chain is built from TRBV11-2 and TRBJ2-3, with D possibly TRBD2 on 5 matching bases. CDR1 and CDR2 from the germline V gene are SGHAT and FQNNGV. The V end was cut by 4 bases, the J end by 0 bases, with 17 bases between. The CDR3 covers 17 residues. CDR3 amino acids: CASSSAPLARSTDTQYF. The DNA for the CDR3 is TGTGCCAGCAGCTCCGCCCCGCTAGCCCGGAGCACAGATACGCAGTATTTT.

The genes are TRBV30 and TRBJ1-2, with a tentative D call TRBD1 (6 bases). The CDR3 loop spans 15 amino acids. Looked up from germline, CDR1 is GTSNPN and CDR2 is SVGIG (reference sequence). V dropped 0 bases and J dropped 5 bases, with 16 bases sitting between them. CDR3 sequence (DNA): TGTGCCTGGAGTGTAGGGGGGCGAGTTAGGTATGGCTACACCTTC. Protein: CAWSVGGRVRYGYTF.

This clone is a singleton in its sample. The chain carries TRBV5-5 and TRBJ2-5; D is perhaps TRBD2 (5 bases). Germline CDR1 and CDR2: SGHKS and YYEKEE (reference sequence). CDR3 length: 15 residues. V dropped 0 bases and J dropped 3 bases, with 12 bases sitting between them. CDR3 coding DNA: TGTGCCAGCAGCTTGGATCCGGGAAGAGAAGAGACCCAGTACTTC. Translated: CASSLDPGREETQYF.

This clone was found once. The chain couples TRBV2 to TRBJ2-3, with D unclear. In germline, CDR1 is SNHLY, CDR2 FYNNEI. The V gene lost 1 base and the J gene lost 3 bases, with 11 bases spanning the gap. The CDR3 runs to 15 residues. CDR3 loop: CASSEGNSFTDTQYF. DNA of the CDR3: TGTGCCAGCAGTGAAGGAAACAGTTTTACAGATACGCAGTATTTT.

This rearrangement joins TRBV5-1 to TRBJ1-1; possible D gene TRBD1, 5 bases. CDR1 and CDR2 (germline): SGHRS, YFSETQ. The CDR3 is 13 amino acids. Deletions cut 0 bases from V and 5 bases from J, with 8 bases between. The CDR3: CASSLGGTTEAFF. Written as DNA, the CDR3 is TGCGCCAGCAGCTTGGGGGGGACGACTGAAGCTTTCTTT.

V and J are TRBV5-4 and TRBJ2-7, with D perhaps TRBD1 (5 bases). V lost 1 base, J lost 3 bases, and 8 bases lay in between. The CDR3 is 13 residues long. Germline V lookup: CDR1 SGHNT, CDR2 YYREEE (reference sequence). Written as DNA, the CDR3 is TGTGCCAGCAGCTTGCAGGGTGGCTACGAGCAGTACTTC. It translates to CASSLQGGYEQYF.

The rearrangement uses TRBV27 and TRBJ2-5; D is ambiguous. This CDR3 spans 14 amino acids. Trimming took 0 bases from V and 4 from J, leaving 9 bases between them. Germline loops: CDR1 MNHEY, CDR2 SMNVEV (reference sequence). The CDR3 reads CASSLSSLPETQYF. In DNA form, the CDR3 reads TGTGCCAGCAGTTTATCGAGCCTCCCAGAGACCCAGTACTTC.

This chain uses TRBV5-1 with TRBJ2-7; 8 bases are a match to TRBD1. Trimming took 1 base from V and 3 from J; bases not matched to a gene: 3. Germline lookup yields CDR1 SGHRS and CDR2 YFSETQ. The CDR3 loop spans 14 amino acids. In DNA form, the CDR3 reads TGCGCCAGCAGCTTGCTGGGACAGGACTACGAGCAGTACTTC. Amino acids: CASSLLGQDYEQYF.

The chain joins TRBV7-6 to TRBJ2-3, with D perhaps matching TRBD2 (6 bases). This CDR3 has 15 residues. Trimming removed 5 bases at V and 0 bases at J, with 12 bases between. Looked up from germline, CDR1 is SGHVS and CDR2 is FNYEAQ. In DNA form, the CDR3 reads TGTGCCAGCAGCCTTAGCGGAATTAGCACAGATACGCAGTATTTT. Protein sequence: CASSLSGISTDTQYF. The full variable domain, completed using reference TRBV7-6 and TRBJ2-3, is GAGVSQSPRYKVTKRGQDVALRCDPISGHVSLYWYRQALGQGPEFLTYFNYEAQQDKSGLPNDRFSAERPEGSISTLTIQRTEQRDSAMYRCASSLSGISTDTQYFGPGTRLTVL.

V usage is TRBV27 and J usage is TRBJ1-6; tentatively, D is TRBD1 (5 bases). The CDR3 consists of 14 residues. Trimming stripped 4 bases from V and 7 bases from J, with 11 bases between. Germline V lookup: CDR1 MNHEY, CDR2 SMNVEV (reference sequence). This CDR3 reads CASSWDYRNSPLHF. For the CDR3, the DNA is TGTGCCAGCAGTTGGGACTATAGAAATTCACCCCTCCACTTT.